The clone carrying this T cell receptor (beta chain) was counted between two and nine times. Antigen: not known. The data originate from a study of T cell repertoires in cytomegalovirus infection. About the study: Well-studied HLA-B-restricted CMV epitopes were used in the study alongside recently identified HLA-C-restricted ones. Shared public TCR beta signatures pointed to both CMV infection and a matching HLA type.

MiXCR was run by TCRdb on the reads, yielding one entry per CDR3 protein. There are about 78,000 distinct CDR3 sequences in the sample; 40% occur only once, and 93% lies in the top ten. Notes on the study in general: What dominated the ex vivo response were HLA-C-restricted CMV-specific TCR beta clonotypes. Adding up the frequency of public TCR beta families identified people who carried CMV plus the relevant HLA.

V lost 9 bases and J 6 bases, leaving 15 bases between the germline ends. The CDR3 has 13 amino acids. Germline V gives CDR1 LNHNV, CDR2 YYDKDF (reference sequence). V usage is TRBV15 and J usage is TRBJ1-5; no reliable D call. This sequence was found in a human donor in good health (CMV status not recorded). Some clones in this sample may be carry-over from other donors' samples. The specimen was CD8+ T cells from cultured PBMCs, collected from culture after CMV antigen stimulation. CDR3 DNA: TGTGCCACAGCCCCGTCGTCTGGTCAGCCCCAGCATTTT. This gives the protein CATAPSSGQPQHF.